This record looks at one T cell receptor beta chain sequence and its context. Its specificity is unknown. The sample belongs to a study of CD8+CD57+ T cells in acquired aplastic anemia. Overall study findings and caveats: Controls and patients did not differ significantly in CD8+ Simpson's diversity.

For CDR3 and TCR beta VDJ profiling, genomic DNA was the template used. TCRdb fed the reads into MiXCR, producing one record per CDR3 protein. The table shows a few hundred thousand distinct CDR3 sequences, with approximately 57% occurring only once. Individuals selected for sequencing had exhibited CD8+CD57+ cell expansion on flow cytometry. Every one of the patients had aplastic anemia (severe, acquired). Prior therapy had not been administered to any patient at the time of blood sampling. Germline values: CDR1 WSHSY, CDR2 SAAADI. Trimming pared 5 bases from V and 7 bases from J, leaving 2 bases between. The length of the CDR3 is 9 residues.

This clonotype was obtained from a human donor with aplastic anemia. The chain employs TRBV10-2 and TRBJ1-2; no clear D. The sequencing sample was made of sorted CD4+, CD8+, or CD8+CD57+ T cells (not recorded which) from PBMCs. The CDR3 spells CASSIGYTF. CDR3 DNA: TGCGCCAGCAGTATTGGCTACACCTTC.